This TCR beta chain came from a study of human T cells and chemical hapten exposure. TCRdb recomputed calls from the RACE reads with MiXCR, one row per CDR3 protein. This table has 70,000 to 95,000 distinct CDR3 sequences, less than 8% appearing once. Germline V CDR1 and CDR2: SGHTA, FQGNSA. The CDR3 loop spans 15 amino acids. V lost 0 bases and J lost 4; bases outside the gene matches: 3. There are many counts of this clonotype. Its target is not known. Specified time point: patch test 2, 6 weeks after DPC sensitization. Regarding treatment: therapeutic diphenylcyclopropenone sensitization with weekly scalp DPC. General study points: Expanded TCRs were compared with controls, and the expanded TCRs formed significantly more large CDR3 similarity clusters.

The clonotype originates from a woman aged 25 to 39 with alopecia areata. Some clones in this sample may be carry-over from other donors' samples. The genes are TRBV7-2 and TRBJ2-1; the match to TRBD1 covers 7 bases. The sequences come from whole blood, collected in connection with sensitization to the hapten diphenylcyclopropenone (DPC). CDR3 sequence (DNA): TGTGCCAGCAGCTTAGCCGGGACAGATTACAATGAGCAGTTCTTC. This sequence encodes CASSLAGTDYNEQFF.